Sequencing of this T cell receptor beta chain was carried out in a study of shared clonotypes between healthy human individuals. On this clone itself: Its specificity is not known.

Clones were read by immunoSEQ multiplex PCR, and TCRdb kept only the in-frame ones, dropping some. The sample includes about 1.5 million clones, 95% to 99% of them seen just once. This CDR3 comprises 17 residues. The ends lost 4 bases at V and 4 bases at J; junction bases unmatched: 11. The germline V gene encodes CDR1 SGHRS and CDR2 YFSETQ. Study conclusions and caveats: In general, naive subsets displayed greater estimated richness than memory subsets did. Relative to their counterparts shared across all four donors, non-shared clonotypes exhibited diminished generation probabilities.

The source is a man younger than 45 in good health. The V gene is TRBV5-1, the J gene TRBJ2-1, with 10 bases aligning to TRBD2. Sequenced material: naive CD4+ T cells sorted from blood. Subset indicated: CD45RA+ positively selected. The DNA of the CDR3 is TGCGCCAGCAGCCCCCCCACCCTAGCGGGAGTGTACAATGAGCAGTTCTTC. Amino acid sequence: CASSPPTLAGVYNEQFF.